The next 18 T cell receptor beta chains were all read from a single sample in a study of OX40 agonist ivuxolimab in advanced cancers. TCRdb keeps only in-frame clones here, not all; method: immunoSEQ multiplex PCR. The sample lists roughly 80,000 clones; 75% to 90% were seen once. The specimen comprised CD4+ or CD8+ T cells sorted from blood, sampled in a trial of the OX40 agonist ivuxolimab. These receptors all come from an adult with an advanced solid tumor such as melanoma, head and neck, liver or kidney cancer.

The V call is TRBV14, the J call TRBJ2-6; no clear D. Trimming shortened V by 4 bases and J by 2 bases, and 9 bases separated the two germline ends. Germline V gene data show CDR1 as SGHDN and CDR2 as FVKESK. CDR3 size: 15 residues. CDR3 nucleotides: TGTGCCAGCAGCCCGACAAGGCCTGGGGCCAACGTCCTGACTTTC. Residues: CASSPTRPGANVLTF.

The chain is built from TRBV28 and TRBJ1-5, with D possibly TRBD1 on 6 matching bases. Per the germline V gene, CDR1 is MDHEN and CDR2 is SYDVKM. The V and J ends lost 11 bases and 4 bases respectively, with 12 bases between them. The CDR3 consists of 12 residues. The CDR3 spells CAVQGENQPQHF. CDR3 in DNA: TGTGCCGTACAGGGTGAGAATCAGCCCCAGCATTTT.

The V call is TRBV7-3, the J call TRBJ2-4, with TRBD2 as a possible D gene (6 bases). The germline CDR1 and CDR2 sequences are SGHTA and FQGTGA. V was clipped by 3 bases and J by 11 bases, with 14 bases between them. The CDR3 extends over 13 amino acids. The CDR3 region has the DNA TGTGCCAGCAGCTTTGGTCGGCGGGAATTTCAGTACTTC. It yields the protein CASSFGRREFQYF. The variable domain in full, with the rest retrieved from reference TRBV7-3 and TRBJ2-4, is GAGVSQTPSNKVTEKGKYVELRCDPISGHTALYWYRQSLGQGPEFLIYFQGTGAADDSGLPNDRFFAVRPEGSVSTLKIQRTERGDSAVYLCASSFGRREFQYFGAGTRLSVL.

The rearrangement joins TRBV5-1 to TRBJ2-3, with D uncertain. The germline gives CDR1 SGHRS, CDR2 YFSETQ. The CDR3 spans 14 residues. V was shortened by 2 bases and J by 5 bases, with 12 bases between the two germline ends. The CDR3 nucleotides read TGCGCCAGCAGCTTACCGGGCTTGGGAGATACGCAGTATTTT. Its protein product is CASSLPGLGDTQYF.

The CDR3 protein is CASSPQGTELGYTF. The CDR3 DNA follows: TGTGCCAGCTCACCACAAGGGACCGAGCTAGGCTACACCTTC. The chain joins TRBV18 to TRBJ1-2; TRBD1 might be the D (5 bases). This CDR3 spans 14 amino acids. V was shortened by 1 base and J by 8 bases, with 14 bases between the two germline ends. Looked up from germline, CDR1 is KGHSH and CDR2 is LQKENI.

The DNA for the CDR3 is TGCGCCAGCAGCTTGGCCTTGTCCACCGGGGAGCTGTTTTTT. Its protein is CASSLALSTGELFF. The gene calls are TRBV5-1 and TRBJ2-2; D gene uncertain. V lost 0 bases, J lost 4 bases, and 7 bases lay in between. Germline V gives CDR1 SGHRS, CDR2 YFSETQ. This CDR3 spans 14 amino acids. Based on the CDR3 plus reference TRBV5-1 and TRBJ2-2, the full variable domain is KAGVTQTPRYLIKTRGQQVTLSCSPISGHRSVSWYQQTPGQGLQFLFEYFSETQRNKGNFPGRFSGRQFSNSRSEMNVSTLELGDSALYLCASSLALSTGELFFGEGSRLTVL.

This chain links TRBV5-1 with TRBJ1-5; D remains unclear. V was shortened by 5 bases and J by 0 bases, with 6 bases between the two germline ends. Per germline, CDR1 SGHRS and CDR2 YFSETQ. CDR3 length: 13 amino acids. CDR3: CASRTDSNQPQHF. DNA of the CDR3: TGCGCCAGCAGGACGGATAGCAATCAGCCCCAGCATTTT.

The CDR3, as DNA: TGTGCCAGCTCACCAGCTAACAGGCCTGGGGGTCAGCCCCAGCATTTT. Translating it yields CASSPANRPGGQPQHF. The chain joins TRBV18 to TRBJ1-5, with D perhaps TRBD1 (5 bases). The CDR3 runs 16 residues. V was trimmed by 2 bases and J by 6 bases, leaving 17 bases between them. Germline V gene lookup returns CDR1 KGHSH and CDR2 LQKENI.

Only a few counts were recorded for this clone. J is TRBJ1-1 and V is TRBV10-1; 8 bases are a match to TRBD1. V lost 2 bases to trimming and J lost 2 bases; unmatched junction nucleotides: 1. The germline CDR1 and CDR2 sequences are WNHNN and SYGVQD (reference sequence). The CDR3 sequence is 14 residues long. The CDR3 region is CASSEGQGNTEAFF. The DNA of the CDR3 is TGCGCCAGCAGTGAGGGACAGGGCAACACTGAAGCTTTCTTT.

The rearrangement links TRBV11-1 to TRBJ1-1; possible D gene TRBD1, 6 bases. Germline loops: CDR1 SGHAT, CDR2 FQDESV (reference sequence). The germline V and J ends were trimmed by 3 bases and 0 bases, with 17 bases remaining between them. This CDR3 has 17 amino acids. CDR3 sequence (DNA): TGTGCCAGCAGCTTTCTTCAGGGGCCTATAATGAACACTGAAGCTTTCTTT. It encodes CASSFLQGPIMNTEAFF.

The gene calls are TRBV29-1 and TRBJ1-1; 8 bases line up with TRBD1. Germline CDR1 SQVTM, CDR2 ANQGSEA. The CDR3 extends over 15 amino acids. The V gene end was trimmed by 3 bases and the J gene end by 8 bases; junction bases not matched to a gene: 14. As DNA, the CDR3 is TGCAGCGTTGATGGTGGACAGGGCTCCCTTAAAGAAGCTTTCTTT. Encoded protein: CSVDGGQGSLKEAFF. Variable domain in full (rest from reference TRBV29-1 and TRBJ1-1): SAVISQKPSRDICQRGTSLTIQCQVDSQVTMMFWYRQQPGQSLTLIATANQGSEATYESGFVIDKFPISRPNLTFSTLTVSNMSPEDSSIYLCSVDGGQGSLKEAFFGQGTRLTVV.

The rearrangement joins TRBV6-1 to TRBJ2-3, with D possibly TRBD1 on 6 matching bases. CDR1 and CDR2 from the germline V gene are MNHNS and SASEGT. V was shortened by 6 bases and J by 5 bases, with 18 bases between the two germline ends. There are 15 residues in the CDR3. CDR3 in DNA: TGTGCCAGCAGCCTGGGTCAGGGGCTGGGAGATACGCAGTATTTT. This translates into CASSLGQGLGDTQYF.

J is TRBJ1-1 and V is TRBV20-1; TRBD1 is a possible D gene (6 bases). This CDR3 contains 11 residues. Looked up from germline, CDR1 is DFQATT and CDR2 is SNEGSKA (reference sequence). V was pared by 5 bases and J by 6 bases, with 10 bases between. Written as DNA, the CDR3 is TGCAGTGCTGCAGGGGAGGCTGAAGCTTTCTTT. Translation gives CSAAGEAEAFF.

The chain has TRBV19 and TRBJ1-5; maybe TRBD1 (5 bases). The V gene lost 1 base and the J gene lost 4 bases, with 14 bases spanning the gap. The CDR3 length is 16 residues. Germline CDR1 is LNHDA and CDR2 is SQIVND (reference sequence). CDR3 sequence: CASSIGVGGSNQPQHF. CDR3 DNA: TGTGCCAGTAGTATAGGCGTGGGGGGTAGTAATCAGCCCCAGCATTTT.

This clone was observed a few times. CDR3: CASSLVTGREKLFF. The CDR3 DNA sequence: TGCGCCAGCAGCCTAGTGACAGGAAGGGAAAAACTGTTTTTT. The rearrangement links TRBV5-1 to TRBJ1-4; D might be TRBD1 (6 bases). The CDR3 contains 14 residues. The germline V gene has CDR1 SGHRS and CDR2 YFSETQ. Trimming removed 4 bases from V and 8 bases from J, with 15 bases in between.

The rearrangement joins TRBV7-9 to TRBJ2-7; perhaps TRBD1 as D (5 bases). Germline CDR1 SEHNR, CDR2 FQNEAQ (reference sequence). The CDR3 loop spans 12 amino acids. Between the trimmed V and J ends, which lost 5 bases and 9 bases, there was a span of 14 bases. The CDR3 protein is CASSPNSGMQYF. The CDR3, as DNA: TGTGCCAGCAGCCCCAATTCAGGGATGCAGTACTTC.

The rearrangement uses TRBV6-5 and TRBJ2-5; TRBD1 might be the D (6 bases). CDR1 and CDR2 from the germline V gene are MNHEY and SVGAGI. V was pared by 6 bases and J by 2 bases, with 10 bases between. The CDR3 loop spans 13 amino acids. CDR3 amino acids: CASSRTEQETQYF. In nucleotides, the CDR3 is TGTGCCAGCAGCCGGACAGAGCAAGAGACCCAGTACTTC.

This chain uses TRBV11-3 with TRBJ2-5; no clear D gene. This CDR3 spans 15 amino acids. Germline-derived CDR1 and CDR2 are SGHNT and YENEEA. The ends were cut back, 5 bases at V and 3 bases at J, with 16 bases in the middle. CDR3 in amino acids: CASSPRHRAEETQYF. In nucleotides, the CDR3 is TGTGCCAGCAGCCCACGTCACCGGGCCGAAGAGACCCAGTACTTC. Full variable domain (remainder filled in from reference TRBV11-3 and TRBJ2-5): EAGVVQSPRYKIIEKKQPVAFWCNPISGHNTLYWYLQNLGQGPELLIRYENEEAVDDSQLPKDRFSAERLKGVDSTLKIQPAELGDSAVYLCASSPRHRAEETQYFGPGTRLLVL.